Below, 13 T cell receptor beta chains from the same sample are listed, as sequenced in a study of T cell changes during pregnancy in multiple sclerosis. TCRdb's table, derived via immunoSEQ multiplex PCR, lists solely in-frame clones and lacks some. The sample gives some 50,000 clones, 90% of which show up once; 1.5% is in the top ten. The starting material was peripheral blood, obtained in the first trimester of pregnancy. These receptors originate from a female donor in good health, enrolled as a control in a pregnancy study.

This chain connects TRBV4-1 to TRBJ2-3; tentative D call: TRBD2 (6 bases). The CDR3 has 16 amino acids. V was pared by 0 bases and J by 1 base, with 11 bases between. Germline V gives CDR1 MGHRA, CDR2 YSYEKL. The CDR3 sequence: CASSQEWASGTDTQYF. The DNA of the CDR3 is TGCGCCAGCAGCCAAGAATGGGCTAGCGGCACAGATACGCAGTATTTT.

V usage is TRBV28 and J usage is TRBJ1-2; tentative D call: TRBD1 (6 bases). V lost 5 bases, J lost 8 bases, and 15 bases lay in between. This CDR3 has 13 residues. Per germline, CDR1 MDHEN and CDR2 SYDVKM. CDR3 sequence reads: CASSPTFGTGYTF. In nucleotides, the CDR3 is TGTGCCAGCAGTCCGACCTTTGGGACAGGCTACACCTTC.

The chain is built from TRBV5-3 and TRBJ1-2; D is ambiguous. TRBV5-3 is an ORF; its function is uncertain. This CDR3 has 15 amino acids. Trimming shortened V by 8 bases and J by 8 bases, and 25 bases separated the two germline ends. The CDR3 sequence is CASSSWSDKAYGYTF. DNA for the CDR3: TGTGCCAGCAGTTCTTGGTCCGACAAGGCCTACGGCTACACCTTC.

The V gene is TRBV4-2, the J gene TRBJ2-3; perhaps TRBD2 as D (6 bases). Per the germline V gene, CDR1 is LGHNA and CDR2 is YNFKEQ. The CDR3 is 15 amino acids. Between the trimmed V and J ends, which lost 6 bases and 2 bases, there was a span of 15 bases. The CDR3: CASRHLGGDTDTQYF. The DNA of the CDR3 is TGTGCCAGCAGACACCTAGGAGGGGACACAGATACGCAGTATTTT.

There are a few counts of this clone. The chain carries TRBV19 and TRBJ2-3; D may be TRBD2 (6 bases). CDR3 length: 16 residues. V lost 7 bases and J 0 bases, leaving 17 bases between the germline ends. Germline CDR1 is LNHDA and CDR2 is SQIVND (reference sequence). CDR3 in amino acids: CASTGDRPSSTDTQYF. The CDR3, as DNA: TGTGCCAGTACGGGGGACCGACCTTCGAGCACAGATACGCAGTATTTT.

J is TRBJ1-5 and V is TRBV25-1; D perhaps matches TRBD1 (6 bases). The CDR3 has 14 amino acids. Trimming pared 3 bases from V and 0 bases from J, leaving 6 bases between. Germline assignment: CDR1 MGHDK and CDR2 SYGVNS. In DNA, the CDR3 is TGTGCCAGCAGTGACAGGGGTAGCAATCAGCCCCAGCATTTT. Amino acids: CASSDRGSNQPQHF.

The chain uses TRBV10-3 and TRBJ2-7; TRBD2 might be the D (6 bases). The CDR3 totals 13 residues. Germline CDR1 reads ENHRY; CDR2 reads SYGVKD. With 5 bases removed from V and 1 base from J, the gap between germline ends came to 9 bases. CDR3: CAISWDSSYEQYF. CDR3 DNA sequence: TGTGCCATCAGTTGGGACTCATCCTACGAGCAGTACTTC.

This chain uses TRBV2 with TRBJ1-5; TRBD1 matches at 7 bases. The germline CDR1 and CDR2 sequences are SNHLY and FYNNEI. The CDR3 covers 13 residues. V gave up 5 bases and J gave up 6 bases; unmatched junction bases: 4. The CDR3 loop is CASSTGESQPQHF. The CDR3 DNA sequence: TGTGCCAGCAGTACAGGGGAGAGTCAGCCCCAGCATTTT.

This sequence joins TRBV5-5 and TRBJ1-4; the match to TRBD1 covers 7 bases. This CDR3 region has 15 residues. The V gene end was trimmed by 0 bases and the J gene end by 5 bases; junction bases not matched to a gene: 4. Germline V CDR1 and CDR2: SGHKS, YYEKEE (reference sequence). The CDR3 loop reads CASSLVGTVNEKLFF. Here the CDR3 DNA reads TGTGCCAGCAGCTTGGTAGGGACAGTCAATGAAAAACTGTTTTTT.

This clone was observed a few times. The chain links TRBV15 to TRBJ2-2, with 10 bases that match TRBD2. Germline loops: CDR1 LNHNV, CDR2 YYDKDF (reference sequence). CDR3 length: 16 residues. V gave up 2 bases and J gave up 1 base; unmatched junction bases: 1. The CDR3 reads CATSRTSGVNTGELFF. The CDR3 DNA follows: TGTGCCACCAGCAGAACTAGCGGGGTGAACACCGGGGAGCTGTTTTTT. The entire variable domain, with the rest obtained from reference TRBV15 and TRBJ2-2, is as follows: DAMVIQNPRYQVTQFGKPVTLSCSQTLNHNVMYWYQQKSSQAPKLLFHYYDKDFNNEADTPDNFQSRRPNTSFCFLDIRSPGLGDTAMYLCATSRTSGVNTGELFFGEGSRLTVL.

CDR3 in amino acids: CASSQGAAGLGTDTQYF. Here the CDR3 DNA reads TGCGCCAGCAGCCAAGGGGCGGCGGGGTTGGGGACAGATACGCAGTATTTT. The V and J genes are TRBV4-3 and TRBJ2-3; possible D gene TRBD2, 6 bases. Germline CDR1 reads LGHNA; CDR2 reads YSLEER. The CDR3 is made up of 17 amino acids. Trimming removed 1 base from V and 3 bases from J, with 17 bases in between.

A single count supports this clone. The V gene is TRBV7-3, the J gene TRBJ1-1, with D unclear. From germline, CDR1 is SGHTA and CDR2 FQGTGA. Trimming stripped 2 bases from V and 5 bases from J, with 9 bases between. The CDR3 has 13 amino acids. CDR3 in DNA: TGTGCCAGCAGCTTATTGGGAGGGACTGAAGCTTTCTTT. It codes for CASSLLGGTEAFF.

V and J are TRBV11-1 and TRBJ2-7, with 11 nucleotides matching TRBD1. V was pared by 0 bases and J by 5 bases, with 3 bases of the junction left unmatched. This CDR3 spans 15 amino acids. The germline CDR1 and CDR2 sequences are SGHAT and FQDESV (reference sequence). In nucleotides, the CDR3 is TGTGCCAGCAGCTTAGCGGGACAGGGGGACCACGAGCAGTACTTC. Its protein product is CASSLAGQGDHEQYF.